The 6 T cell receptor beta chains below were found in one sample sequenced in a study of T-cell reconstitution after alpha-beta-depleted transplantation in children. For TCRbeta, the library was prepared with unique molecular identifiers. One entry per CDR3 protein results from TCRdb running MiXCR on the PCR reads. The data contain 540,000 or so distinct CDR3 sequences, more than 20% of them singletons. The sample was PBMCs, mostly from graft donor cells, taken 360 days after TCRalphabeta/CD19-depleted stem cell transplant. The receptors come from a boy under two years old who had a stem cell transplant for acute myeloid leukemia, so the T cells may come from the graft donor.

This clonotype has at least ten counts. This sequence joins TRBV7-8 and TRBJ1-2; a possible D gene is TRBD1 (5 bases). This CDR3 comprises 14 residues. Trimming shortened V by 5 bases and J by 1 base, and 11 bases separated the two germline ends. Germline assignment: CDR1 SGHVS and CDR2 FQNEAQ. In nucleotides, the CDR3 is TGTGCCAGCAGCCAGACAGAAAATAACTATGGCTACACCTTC. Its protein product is CASSQTENNYGYTF.

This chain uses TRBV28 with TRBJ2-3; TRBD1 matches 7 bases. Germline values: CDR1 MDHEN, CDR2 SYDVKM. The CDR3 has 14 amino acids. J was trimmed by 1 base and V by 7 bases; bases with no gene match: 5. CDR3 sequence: CASIPGQRTDTQYF. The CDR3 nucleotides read TGTGCCAGCATACCGGGACAGCGCACAGATACGCAGTATTTT.

The CDR3 spells CSARGQRGGPNEQFF. CDR3 DNA sequence: TGCAGTGCTAGAGGTCAGCGGGGGGGACCCAATGAGCAGTTCTTC. The chain employs TRBV20-1 and TRBJ2-1; 10 nucleotides line up with TRBD2. Per germline, CDR1 DFQATT and CDR2 SNEGSKA (reference sequence). The length of the CDR3 is 15 residues. The trim removed 1 base at V and 6 bases at J, leaving 6 bases unmatched.

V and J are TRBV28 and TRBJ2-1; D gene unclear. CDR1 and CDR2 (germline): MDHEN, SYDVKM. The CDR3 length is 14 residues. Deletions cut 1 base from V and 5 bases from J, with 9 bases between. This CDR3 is CASSLLLRDNEQFF. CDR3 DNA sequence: TGTGCCAGCAGTTTATTACTTAGGGACAATGAGCAGTTCTTC.

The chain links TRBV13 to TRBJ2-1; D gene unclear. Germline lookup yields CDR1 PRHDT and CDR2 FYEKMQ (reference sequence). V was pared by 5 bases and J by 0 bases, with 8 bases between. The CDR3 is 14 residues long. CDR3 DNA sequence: TGTGCCAGCAGCGCGGCGAGCTCCTACAATGAGCAGTTCTTC. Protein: CASSAASSYNEQFF.

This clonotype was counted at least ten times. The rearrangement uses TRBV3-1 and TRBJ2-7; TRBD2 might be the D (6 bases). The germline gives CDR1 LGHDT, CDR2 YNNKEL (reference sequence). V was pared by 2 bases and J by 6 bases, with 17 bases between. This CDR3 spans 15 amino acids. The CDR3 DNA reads TGTGCCAGCAGCCAACAGGGACTCTCCCCTGTCGAGCAGTACTTC. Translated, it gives CASSQQGLSPVEQYF.